This record looks at one T cell receptor beta chain sequence and its context. As handled by the study authors: Without quality scores, immunoSEQ junctional reads could not be filtered like full-length reads. Assay used: immunoSEQ multiplex PCR; TCRdb lists only in-frame clones, some missing. V, J and clone size reflect that table, while D and trimming were determined from the DNA. The sample shows about 2.4 million clones, around 90% of them seen only once. This CDR3 has 16 residues. Looked up from germline, CDR1 is MNHEY and CDR2 is SMNVEV (reference sequence). Trimming at V came to 2 bases and at J to 2 bases, leaving 8 bases not matched to a gene. This entry belongs to a study of shared clonotypes between healthy human individuals.

The rearrangement joins TRBV27 to TRBJ1-1; 7 nucleotides agree with TRBD1. The source is a man in his late teens or twenties in good health. The sample taken for sequencing was naive CD4+ T cells sorted from blood. Subset here: CD45RA+ positively selected. The CDR3 reads CASSLRAPGGNTEAFF. CDR3 nucleotides: TGTGCCAGCAGTTTAAGAGCCCCAGGGGGAAACACTGAAGCTTTCTTT.